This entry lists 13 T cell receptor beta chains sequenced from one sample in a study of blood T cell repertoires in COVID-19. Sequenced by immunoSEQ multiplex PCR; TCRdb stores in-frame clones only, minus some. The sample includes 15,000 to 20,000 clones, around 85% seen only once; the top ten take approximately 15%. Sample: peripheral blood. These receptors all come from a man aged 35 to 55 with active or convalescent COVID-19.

In DNA, the CDR3 is TGCGCCAGCAGCCCAGGCTCCGTTTGGGAGACCCAGTACTTC. Its translation is CASSPGSVWETQYF. The chain uses TRBV4-1 and TRBJ2-5; D not certain. Germline CDR1 is MGHRA and CDR2 is YSYEKL. V was pared by 4 bases and J by 5 bases, with 14 bases between. The CDR3 loop spans 14 amino acids.

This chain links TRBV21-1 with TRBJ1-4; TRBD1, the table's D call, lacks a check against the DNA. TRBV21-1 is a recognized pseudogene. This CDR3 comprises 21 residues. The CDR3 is CAGPKGKPGGGWGWMNEKLFF. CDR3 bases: TGTGCCGGTCCGAAGGGTAAACCAGGGGGCGGTTGGGGTTGGATGAATGAAAAACTGTTTTTT.

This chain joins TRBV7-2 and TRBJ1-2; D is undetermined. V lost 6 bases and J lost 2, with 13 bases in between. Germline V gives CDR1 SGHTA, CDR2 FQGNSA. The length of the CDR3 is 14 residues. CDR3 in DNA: TGTGCCAGCAGGCCGCCCGGCGGAAACTATGGCTACACCTTC. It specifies CASRPPGGNYGYTF.

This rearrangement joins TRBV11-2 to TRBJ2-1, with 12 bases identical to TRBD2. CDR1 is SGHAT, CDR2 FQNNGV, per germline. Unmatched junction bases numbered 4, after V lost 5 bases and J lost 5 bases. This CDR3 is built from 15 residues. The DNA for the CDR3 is TGTGCCAGCAGCCTAACTAGCGGGGGGAACAATGAGCAGTTCTTC. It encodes CASSLTSGGNNEQFF.

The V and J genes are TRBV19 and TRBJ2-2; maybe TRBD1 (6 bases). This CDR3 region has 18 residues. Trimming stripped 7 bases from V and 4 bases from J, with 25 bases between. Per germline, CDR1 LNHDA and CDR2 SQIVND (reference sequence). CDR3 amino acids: CASTKGLGAGMVTGELFF. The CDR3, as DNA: TGTGCCAGTACCAAAGGATTGGGGGCAGGAATGGTCACCGGGGAGCTGTTTTTT.

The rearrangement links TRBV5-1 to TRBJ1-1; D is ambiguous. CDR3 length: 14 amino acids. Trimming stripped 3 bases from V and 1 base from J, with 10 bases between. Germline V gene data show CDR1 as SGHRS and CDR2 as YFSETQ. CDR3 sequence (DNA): TGCGCCAGCAGCTCGCTGAGTGGGAACACTGAAGCTTTCTTT. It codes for CASSSLSGNTEAFF.

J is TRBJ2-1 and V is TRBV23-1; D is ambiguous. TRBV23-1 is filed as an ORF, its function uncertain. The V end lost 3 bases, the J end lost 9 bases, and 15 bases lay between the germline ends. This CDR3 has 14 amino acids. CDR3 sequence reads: CASSHGLASIEQFF. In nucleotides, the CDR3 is TGCGCCAGCAGTCATGGGCTGGCAAGCATTGAGCAGTTCTTC.

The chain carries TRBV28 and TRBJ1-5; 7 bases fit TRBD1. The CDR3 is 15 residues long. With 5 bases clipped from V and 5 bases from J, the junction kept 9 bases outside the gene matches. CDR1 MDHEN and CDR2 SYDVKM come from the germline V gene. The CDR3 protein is CASSLGQVWDQPQHF. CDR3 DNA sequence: TGTGCCAGCAGTCTAGGACAGGTTTGGGATCAGCCCCAGCATTTT.

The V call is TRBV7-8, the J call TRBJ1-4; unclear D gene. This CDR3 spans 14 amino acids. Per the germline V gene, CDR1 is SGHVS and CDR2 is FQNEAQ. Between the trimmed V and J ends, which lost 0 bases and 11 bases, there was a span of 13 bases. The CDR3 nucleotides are TGTGCCAGCAGCTTAGCAGGTCGGGGTTGGAAACTGTTTTTT. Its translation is CASSLAGRGWKLFF. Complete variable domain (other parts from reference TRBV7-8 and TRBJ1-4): GAGVSQSPRYKVAKRGQDVALRCDPISGHVSLFWYQQALGQGPEFLTYFQNEAQLDKSGLPSDRFFAERPEGSVSTLKIQRTQQEDSAVYLCASSLAGRGWKLFFGSGTQLSVL.

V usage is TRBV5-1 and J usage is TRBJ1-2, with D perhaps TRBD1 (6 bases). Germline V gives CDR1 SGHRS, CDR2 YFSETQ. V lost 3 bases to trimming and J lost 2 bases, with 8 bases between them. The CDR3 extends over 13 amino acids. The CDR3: CASSSQGNYGYTF. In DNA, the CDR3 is TGCGCCAGCAGCTCCCAGGGGAACTATGGCTACACCTTC. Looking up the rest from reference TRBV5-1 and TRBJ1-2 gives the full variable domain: KAGVTQTPRYLIKTRGQQVTLSCSPISGHRSVSWYQQTPGQGLQFLFEYFSETQRNKGNFPGRFSGRQFSNSRSEMNVSTLELGDSALYLCASSSQGNYGYTFGSGTRLTVV.

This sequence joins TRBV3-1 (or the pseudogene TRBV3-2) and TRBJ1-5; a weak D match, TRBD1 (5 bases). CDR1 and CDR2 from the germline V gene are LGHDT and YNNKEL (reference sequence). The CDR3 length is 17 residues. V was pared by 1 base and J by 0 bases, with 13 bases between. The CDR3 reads CASSQGQGRNSNQPQHF. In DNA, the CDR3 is TGTGCCAGCAGCCAAGGGCAGGGCCGGAATAGCAATCAGCCCCAGCATTTT.

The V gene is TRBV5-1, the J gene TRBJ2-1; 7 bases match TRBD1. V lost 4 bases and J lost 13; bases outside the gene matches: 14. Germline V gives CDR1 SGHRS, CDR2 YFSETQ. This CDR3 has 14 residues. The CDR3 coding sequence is TGCGCCAGCAGCCCGTGGAATACAGGGGAAAGACAGTTCTTC. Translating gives CASSPWNTGERQFF. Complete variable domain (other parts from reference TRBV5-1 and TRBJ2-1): KAGVTQTPRYLIKTRGQQVTLSCSPISGHRSVSWYQQTPGQGLQFLFEYFSETQRNKGNFPGRFSGRQFSNSRSEMNVSTLELGDSALYLCASSPWNTGERQFFGPGTRLTVL.

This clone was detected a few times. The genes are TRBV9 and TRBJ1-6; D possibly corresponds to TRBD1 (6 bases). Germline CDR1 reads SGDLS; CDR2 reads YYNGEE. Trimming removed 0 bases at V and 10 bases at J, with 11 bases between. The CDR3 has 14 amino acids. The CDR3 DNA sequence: TGTGCCAGCAGCGTAGCGGACAGTCGCTCACCCCTCCACTTT. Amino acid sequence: CASSVADSRSPLHF.